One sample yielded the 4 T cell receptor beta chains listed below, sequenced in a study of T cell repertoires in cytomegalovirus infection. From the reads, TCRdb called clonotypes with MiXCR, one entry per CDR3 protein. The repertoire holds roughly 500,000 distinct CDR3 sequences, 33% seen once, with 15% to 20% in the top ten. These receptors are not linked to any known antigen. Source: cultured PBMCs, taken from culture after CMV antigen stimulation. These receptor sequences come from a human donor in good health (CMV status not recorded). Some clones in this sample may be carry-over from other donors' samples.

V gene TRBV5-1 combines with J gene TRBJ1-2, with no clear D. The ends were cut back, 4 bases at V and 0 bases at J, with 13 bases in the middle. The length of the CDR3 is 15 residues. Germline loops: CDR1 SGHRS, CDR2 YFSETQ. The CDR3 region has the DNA TGCGCCAGCAGCCGTTCTGCGAGTCCTAACTATGGCTACACCTTC. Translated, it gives CASSRSASPNYGYTF. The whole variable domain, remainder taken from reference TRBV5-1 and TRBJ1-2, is KAGVTQTPRYLIKTRGQQVTLSCSPISGHRSVSWYQQTPGQGLQFLFEYFSETQRNKGNFPGRFSGRQFSNSRSEMNVSTLELGDSALYLCASSRSASPNYGYTFGSGTRLTVV.

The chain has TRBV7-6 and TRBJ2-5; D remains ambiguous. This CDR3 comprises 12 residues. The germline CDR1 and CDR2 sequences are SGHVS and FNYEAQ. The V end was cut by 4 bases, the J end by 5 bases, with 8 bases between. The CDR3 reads CASSSSYETQYF. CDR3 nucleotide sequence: TGTGCCAGCAGCTCCTCCTACGAGACCCAGTACTTC.

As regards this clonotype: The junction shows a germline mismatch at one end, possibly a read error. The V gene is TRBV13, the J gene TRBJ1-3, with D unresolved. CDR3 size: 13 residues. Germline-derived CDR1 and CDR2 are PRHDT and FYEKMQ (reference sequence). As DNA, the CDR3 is TGTGCCAGCAGCTCGGGAGCAGGAAGCACCATATATTTT. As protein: CASSSGAGSTIYF.

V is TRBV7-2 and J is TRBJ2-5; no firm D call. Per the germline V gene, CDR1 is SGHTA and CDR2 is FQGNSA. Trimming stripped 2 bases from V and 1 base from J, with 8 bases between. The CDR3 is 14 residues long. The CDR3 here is CASSLYTIQETQYF. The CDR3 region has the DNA TGTGCCAGCAGCTTATACACCATCCAAGAGACCCAGTACTTC.